This TCR beta chain originates from a study of vaccination and CD4 T cells after COVID-19. Study details: The control cultures got either a CEFX pool, an HIV-1 Nef pool, or no peptide at all.

Germline values: CDR1 GTSNPN, CDR2 SVGIG (reference sequence). The junction had 3 bases not matched to a gene; V was cut back by 5 bases and J by 1 base. This CDR3 has 13 residues. As concerns this clonotype: Its antigen is not identified.

The Oncomine TCR Beta short-read assay sequenced DNA from cultured CD4+ T cells. In TCRdb, the PCR reads were re-called with MiXCR into one record per CDR3 protein. The table lists 15,000 to 20,000 distinct CDR3 sequences, approximately 54% of them singletons, with 16% in the top ten. Time point indicated: late sampling 161 to 241 days after vaccination in a few convalescent patients. As for treatment: roughly 10-day PBMC culture with coronavirus spike peptide pools or control peptides (ViraFEST assay). The sample was CD4+ T cells from blood, cultured in vitro, taken about 7 months after SARS-CoV-2 vaccination. This clonotype originated in a human donor who had recovered from COVID-19. The V call is TRBV30, the J call TRBJ2-7; 9 positions match TRBD1. CDR3 region: CAWGTGRSYEQYF. The CDR3 DNA reads as TGTGCCTGGGGGACAGGGCGATCCTACGAGCAGTACTTC.